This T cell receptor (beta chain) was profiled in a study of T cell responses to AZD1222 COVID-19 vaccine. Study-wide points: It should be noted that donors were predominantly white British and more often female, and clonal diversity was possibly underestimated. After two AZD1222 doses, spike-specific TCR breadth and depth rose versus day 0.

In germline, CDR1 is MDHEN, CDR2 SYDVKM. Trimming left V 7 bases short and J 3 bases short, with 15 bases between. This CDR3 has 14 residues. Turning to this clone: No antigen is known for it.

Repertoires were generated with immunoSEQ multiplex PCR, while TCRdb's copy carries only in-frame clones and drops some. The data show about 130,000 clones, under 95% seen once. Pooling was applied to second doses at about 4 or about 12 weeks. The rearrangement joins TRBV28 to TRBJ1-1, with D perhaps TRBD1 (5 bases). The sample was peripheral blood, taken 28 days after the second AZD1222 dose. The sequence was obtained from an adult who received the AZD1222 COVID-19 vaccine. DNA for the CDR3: TGTGCCAGCACGGGGACCCCCGCGTACACTGAAGCTTTCTTT. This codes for CASTGTPAYTEAFF.